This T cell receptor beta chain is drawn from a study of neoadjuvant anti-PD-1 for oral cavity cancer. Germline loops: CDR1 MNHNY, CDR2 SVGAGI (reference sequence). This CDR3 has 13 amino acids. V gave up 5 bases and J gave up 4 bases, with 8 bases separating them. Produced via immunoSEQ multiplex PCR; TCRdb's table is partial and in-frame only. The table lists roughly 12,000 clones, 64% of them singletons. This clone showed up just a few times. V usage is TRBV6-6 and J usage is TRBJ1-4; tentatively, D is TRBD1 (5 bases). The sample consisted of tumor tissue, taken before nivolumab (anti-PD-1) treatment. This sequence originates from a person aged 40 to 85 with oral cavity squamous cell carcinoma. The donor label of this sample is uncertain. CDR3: CASSRDYNEKLFF. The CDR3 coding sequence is TGTGCCAGCAGTCGGGACTATAATGAAAAACTGTTTTTT.